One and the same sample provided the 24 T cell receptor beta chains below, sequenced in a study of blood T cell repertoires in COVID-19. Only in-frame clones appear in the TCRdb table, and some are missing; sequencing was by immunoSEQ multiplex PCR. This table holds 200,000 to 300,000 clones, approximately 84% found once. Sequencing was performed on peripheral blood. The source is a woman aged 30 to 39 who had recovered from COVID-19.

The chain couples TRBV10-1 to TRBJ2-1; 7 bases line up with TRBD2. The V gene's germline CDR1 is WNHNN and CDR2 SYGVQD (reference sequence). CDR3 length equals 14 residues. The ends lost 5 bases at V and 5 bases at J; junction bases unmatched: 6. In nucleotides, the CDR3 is TGCGCCAGCAGTACGACTAGCACCCACAATGAGCAGTTCTTC. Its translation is CASSTTSTHNEQFF.

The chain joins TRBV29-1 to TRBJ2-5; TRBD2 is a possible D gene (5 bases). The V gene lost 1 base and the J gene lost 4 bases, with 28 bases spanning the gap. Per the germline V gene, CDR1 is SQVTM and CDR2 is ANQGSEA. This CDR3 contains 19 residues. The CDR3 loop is CSVEAVLGTRGHLGETQYF. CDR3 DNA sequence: TGCAGCGTTGAAGCTGTTCTTGGAACCCGCGGGCACTTGGGAGAGACCCAGTACTTC. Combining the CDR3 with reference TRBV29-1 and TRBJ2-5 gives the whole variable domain SAVISQKPSRDICQRGTSLTIQCQVDSQVTMMFWYRQQPGQSLTLIATANQGSEATYESGFVIDKFPISRPNLTFSTLTVSNMSPEDSSIYLCSVEAVLGTRGHLGETQYFGPGTRLLVL.

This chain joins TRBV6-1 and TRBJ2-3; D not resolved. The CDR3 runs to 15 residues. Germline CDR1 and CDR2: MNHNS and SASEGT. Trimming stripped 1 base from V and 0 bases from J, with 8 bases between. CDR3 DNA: TGTGCCAGCAGTGAAGATCTTACTAGCACAGATACGCAGTATTTT. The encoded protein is CASSEDLTSTDTQYF.

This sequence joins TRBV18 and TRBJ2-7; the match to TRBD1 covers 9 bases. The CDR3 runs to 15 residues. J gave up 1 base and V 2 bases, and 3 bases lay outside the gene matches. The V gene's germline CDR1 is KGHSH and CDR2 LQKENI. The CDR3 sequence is CASSPGQGKSYEQYF. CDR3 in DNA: TGTGCCAGCTCACCAGGACAGGGGAAGTCCTACGAGCAGTACTTC.

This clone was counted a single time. The CDR3 DNA is TGCAGCGTTGAAGATATTACTAGCATACACAATGAGCAGTTCTTC. This encodes CSVEDITSIHNEQFF. The genes are TRBV29-1 and TRBJ2-1; TRBD2 might be the D (6 bases). Trimming left V 0 bases short and J 5 bases short, with 14 bases between. The germline V gene encodes CDR1 SQVTM and CDR2 ANQGSEA. There are 15 residues in the CDR3.

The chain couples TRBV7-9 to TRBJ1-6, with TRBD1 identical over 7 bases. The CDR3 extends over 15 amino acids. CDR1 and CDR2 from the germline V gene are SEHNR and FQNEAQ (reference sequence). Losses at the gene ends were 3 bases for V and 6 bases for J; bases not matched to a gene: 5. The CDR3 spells CASSFEGALNSPLHF. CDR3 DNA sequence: TGTGCCAGCAGCTTCGAGGGGGCGCTTAATTCACCCCTCCACTTT.

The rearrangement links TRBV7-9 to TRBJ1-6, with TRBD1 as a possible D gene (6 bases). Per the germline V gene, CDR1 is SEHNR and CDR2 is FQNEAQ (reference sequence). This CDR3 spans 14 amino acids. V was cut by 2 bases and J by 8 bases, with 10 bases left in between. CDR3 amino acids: CASSLLQGHSPLHF. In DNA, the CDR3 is TGTGCCAGCAGCTTATTACAGGGCCATTCACCCCTCCACTTT. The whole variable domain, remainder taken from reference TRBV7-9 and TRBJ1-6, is DTGVSQNPRHKITKRGQNVTFRCDPISEHNRLYWYRQTLGQGPEFLTYFQNEAQLEKSRLLSDRFSAERPKGSFSTLEIQRTEQGDSAMYLCASSLLQGHSPLHFGNGTRLTVT.

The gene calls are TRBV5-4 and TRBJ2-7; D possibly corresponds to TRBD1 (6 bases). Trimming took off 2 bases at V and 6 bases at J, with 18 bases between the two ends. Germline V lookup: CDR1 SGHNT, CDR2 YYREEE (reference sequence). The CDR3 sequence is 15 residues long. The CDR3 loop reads CASSFPQGRRSEQYF. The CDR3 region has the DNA TGTGCCAGCAGCTTCCCCCAGGGGAGAAGATCCGAGCAGTACTTC.

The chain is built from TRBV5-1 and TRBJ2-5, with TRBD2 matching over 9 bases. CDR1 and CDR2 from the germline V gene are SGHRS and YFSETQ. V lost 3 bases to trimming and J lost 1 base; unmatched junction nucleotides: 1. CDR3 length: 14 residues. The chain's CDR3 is CASSWTSAQETQYF. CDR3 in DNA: TGCGCCAGCAGCTGGACTAGCGCCCAAGAGACCCAGTACTTC.

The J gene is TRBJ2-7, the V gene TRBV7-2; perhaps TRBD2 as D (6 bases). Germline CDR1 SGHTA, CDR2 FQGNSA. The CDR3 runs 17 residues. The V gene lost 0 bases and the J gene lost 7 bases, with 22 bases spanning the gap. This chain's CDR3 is CASSLARDGGDPWEQYF. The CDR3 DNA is TGTGCCAGCAGCTTAGCCCGGGACGGCGGGGACCCTTGGGAGCAGTACTTC. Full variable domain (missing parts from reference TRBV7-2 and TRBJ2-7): GAGVSQSPSNKVTEKGKDVELRCDPISGHTALYWYRQSLGQGLEFLIYFQGNSAPDKSGLPSDRFSAERTGGSVSTLTIQRTQQEDSAVYLCASSLARDGGDPWEQYFGPGTRLTVT.

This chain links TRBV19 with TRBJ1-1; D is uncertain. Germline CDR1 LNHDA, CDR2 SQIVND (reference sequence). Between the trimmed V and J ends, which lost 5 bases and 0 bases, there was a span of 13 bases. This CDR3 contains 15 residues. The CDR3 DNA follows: TGTGCCAGTAGTCCCTTCGGAGGGCTGAACACTGAAGCTTTCTTT. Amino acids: CASSPFGGLNTEAFF. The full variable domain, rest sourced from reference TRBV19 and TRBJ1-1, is DGGITQSPKYLFRKEGQNVTLSCEQNLNHDAMYWYRQDPGQGLRLIYYSQIVNDFQKGDIAEGYSVSREKKESFPLTVTSAQKNPTAFYLCASSPFGGLNTEAFFGQGTRLTVV.

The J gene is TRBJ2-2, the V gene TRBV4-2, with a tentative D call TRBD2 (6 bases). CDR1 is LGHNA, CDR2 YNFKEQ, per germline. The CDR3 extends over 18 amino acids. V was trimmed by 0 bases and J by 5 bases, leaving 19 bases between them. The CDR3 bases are TGTGCCAGCAGCCAAGAACTAACGGGGGTAGCGACGACCGGGGAGCTGTTTTTT. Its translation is CASSQELTGVATTGELFF.

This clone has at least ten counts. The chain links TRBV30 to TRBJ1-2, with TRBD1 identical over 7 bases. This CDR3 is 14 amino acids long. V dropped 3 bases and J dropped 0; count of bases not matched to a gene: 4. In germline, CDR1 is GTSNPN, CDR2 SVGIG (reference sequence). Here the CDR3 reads CAWRGGQTNYGYTF. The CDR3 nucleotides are TGTGCCTGGAGAGGGGGACAGACTAACTATGGCTACACCTTC.

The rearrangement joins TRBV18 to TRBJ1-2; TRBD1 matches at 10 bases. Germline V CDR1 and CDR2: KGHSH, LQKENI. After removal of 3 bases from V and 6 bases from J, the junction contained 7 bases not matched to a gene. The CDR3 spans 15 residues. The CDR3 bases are TGTGCCAGCTCACCTGTGACAGGGGGCGAGAATGGCTACACCTTC. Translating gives CASSPVTGGENGYTF.

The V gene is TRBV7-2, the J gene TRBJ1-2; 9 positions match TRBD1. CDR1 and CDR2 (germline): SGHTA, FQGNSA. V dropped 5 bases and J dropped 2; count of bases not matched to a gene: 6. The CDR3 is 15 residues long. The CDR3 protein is CASSPSGTGNYGYTF. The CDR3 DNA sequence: TGTGCCAGCAGCCCTTCCGGGACAGGGAACTATGGCTACACCTTC.

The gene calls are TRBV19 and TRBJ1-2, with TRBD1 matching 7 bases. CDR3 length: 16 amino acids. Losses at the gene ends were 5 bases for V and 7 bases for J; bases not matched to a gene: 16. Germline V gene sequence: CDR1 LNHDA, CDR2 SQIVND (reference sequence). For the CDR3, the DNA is TGTGCCAGTAGTCGGAAAAACAGGGGAGTTCAGCGTGGCTACACCTTC. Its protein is CASSRKNRGVQRGYTF.

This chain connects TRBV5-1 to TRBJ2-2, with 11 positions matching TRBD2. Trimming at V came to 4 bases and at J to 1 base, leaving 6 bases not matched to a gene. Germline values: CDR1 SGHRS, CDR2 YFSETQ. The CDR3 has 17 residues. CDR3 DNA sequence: TGCGCCAGCAGCAGCGGACTAGCGGGCTTGAACACCGGGGAGCTGTTTTTT. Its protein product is CASSSGLAGLNTGELFF.

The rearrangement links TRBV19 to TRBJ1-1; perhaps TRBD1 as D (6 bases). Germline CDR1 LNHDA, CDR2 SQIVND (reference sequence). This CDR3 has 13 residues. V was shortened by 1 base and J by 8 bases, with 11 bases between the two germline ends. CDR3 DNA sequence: TGTGCCAGTAGTATAGTAGGGGGGGACGAAGCTTTCTTT. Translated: CASSIVGGDEAFF.

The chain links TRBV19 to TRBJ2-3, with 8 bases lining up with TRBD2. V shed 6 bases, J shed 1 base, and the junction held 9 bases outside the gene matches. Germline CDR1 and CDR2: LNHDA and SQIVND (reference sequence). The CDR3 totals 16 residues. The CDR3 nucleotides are TGTGCCAGTAGCCCTCTAGCGGGCGGGGGCACAGATACGCAGTATTTT. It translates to CASSPLAGGGTDTQYF. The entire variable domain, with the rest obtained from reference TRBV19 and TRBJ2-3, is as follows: DGGITQSPKYLFRKEGQNVTLSCEQNLNHDAMYWYRQDPGQGLRLIYYSQIVNDFQKGDIAEGYSVSREKKESFPLTVTSAQKNPTAFYLCASSPLAGGGTDTQYFGPGTRLTVL.

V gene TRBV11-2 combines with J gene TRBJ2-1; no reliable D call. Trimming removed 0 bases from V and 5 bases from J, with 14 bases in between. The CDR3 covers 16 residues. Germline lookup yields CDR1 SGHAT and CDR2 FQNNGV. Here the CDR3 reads CASSLDQTTYHNEQFF. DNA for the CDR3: TGTGCCAGCAGCTTAGATCAAACTACCTACCACAATGAGCAGTTCTTC.

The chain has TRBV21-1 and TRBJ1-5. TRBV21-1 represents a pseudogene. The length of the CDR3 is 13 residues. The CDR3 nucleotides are TGTGCCAGCAGGCTAGAAGAGGATCAGCCCCAGCATTTT. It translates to CASRLEEDQPQHF.

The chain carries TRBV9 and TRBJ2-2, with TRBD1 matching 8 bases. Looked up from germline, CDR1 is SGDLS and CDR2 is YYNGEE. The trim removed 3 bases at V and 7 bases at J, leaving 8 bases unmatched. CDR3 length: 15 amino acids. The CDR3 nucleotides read TGTGCCAGCAGCGCGACAGGGGCCGCCAACGGGGAGCTGTTTTTT. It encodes CASSATGAANGELFF.

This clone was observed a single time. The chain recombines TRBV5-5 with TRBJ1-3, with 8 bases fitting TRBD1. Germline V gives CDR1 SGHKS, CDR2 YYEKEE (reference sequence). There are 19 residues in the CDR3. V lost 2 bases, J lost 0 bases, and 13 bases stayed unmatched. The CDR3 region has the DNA TGTGCCAGCAGCTTAACCTCCCTCCGGGACAGGAGCTCTGGAAACACCATATATTTT. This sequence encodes CASSLTSLRDRSSGNTIYF.

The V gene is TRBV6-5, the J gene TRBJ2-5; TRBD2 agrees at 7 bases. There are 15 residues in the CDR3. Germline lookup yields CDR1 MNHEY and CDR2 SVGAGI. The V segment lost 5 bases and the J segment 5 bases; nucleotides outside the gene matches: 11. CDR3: CASSPAGSGRETQYF. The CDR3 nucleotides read TGTGCCAGCAGTCCCGCGGGGTCCGGGAGGGAGACCCAGTACTTC.